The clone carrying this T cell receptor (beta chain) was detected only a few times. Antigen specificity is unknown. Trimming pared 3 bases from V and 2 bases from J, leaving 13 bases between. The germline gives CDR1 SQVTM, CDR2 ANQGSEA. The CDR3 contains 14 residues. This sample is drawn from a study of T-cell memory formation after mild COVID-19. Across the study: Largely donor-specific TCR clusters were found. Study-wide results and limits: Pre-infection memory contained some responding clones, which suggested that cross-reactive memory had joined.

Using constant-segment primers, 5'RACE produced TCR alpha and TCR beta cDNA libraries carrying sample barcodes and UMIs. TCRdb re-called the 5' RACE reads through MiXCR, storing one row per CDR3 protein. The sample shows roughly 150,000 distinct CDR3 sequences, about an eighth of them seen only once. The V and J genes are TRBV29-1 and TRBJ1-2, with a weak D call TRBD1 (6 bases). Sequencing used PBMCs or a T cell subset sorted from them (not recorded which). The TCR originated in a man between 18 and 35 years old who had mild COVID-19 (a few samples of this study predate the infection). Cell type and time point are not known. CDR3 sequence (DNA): TGCAGCGTTGATATCAAGGGGGGGAACTATGGCTACACCTTC. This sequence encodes CSVDIKGGNYGYTF.